This TCR beta chain derives from a study of blood T cell repertoires in COVID-19. Participants spanned ages roughly 18 to 90 years and resided in roughly 22 US areas. The germline gives CDR1 SGDLS, CDR2 YYNGEE. Trimming cost V 2 bases and J 4 bases; bases outside gene matches: 5. The CDR3 totals 15 residues. The repertoire was sequenced with immunoSEQ multiplex PCR; TCRdb's copy has only in-frame clones and lacks some. The data show some 130,000 clones, with roughly 90% seen just once and approximately 4.5% held by the top ten. The TCR originated in a man aged 50-59 years who had recovered from COVID-19. The chain carries TRBV9 and TRBJ2-7, with 11 bases matching TRBD1. The specimen was PBMCs or T cells enriched from blood (not recorded which). The CDR3 here is CASSVGTGGWYEQYF. The CDR3 coding sequence is TGTGCCAGCAGCGTGGGGACAGGGGGTTGGTACGAGCAGTACTTC. The full variable domain, completed using reference TRBV9 and TRBJ2-7, is DSGVTQTPKHLITATGQRVTLRCSPRSGDLSVYWYQQSLDQGLQFLIQYYNGEERAKGNILERFSAQQFPDLHSELNLSSLELGDSALYFCASSVGTGGWYEQYFGPGTRLTVT.